Listed below are T cell receptor beta chains from one sample, sequenced in a study of a mutant IDH1 vaccine in newly diagnosed glioma. Their antigens are not known. The method was immunoSEQ multiplex PCR; TCRdb's version includes in-frame clones alone and lacks a portion of them. The data hold about 60,000 clones, with about four fifths observed a single time. This specimen consisted of PBMCs, obtained from a glioma patient whose treatment included an IDH1 peptide vaccine. The receptors stem from a man aged 30-40 years with glioma. Each CDR3 is given with its conserved first and last residue. D genes are given only for firm matches. Size is omitted from some rows. Given values are once, few, many or a class for expanded clones.

D gene: -; V gene: TRBV7-3; J gene: TRBJ1-2; clone size: once; CDR3 DNA: TGTGCCAGCAGCTTCCTACTCCTAACAGGGGGCTACACCTTC; CDR3 protein: CASSFLLLTGGYTF
D gene: TRBD1; V gene: TRBV15; J gene: TRBJ2-3; clone size: -; CDR3 DNA: TGTGCCACCAGCAGAGCTCCGGGACAGGGGGTCCCAGATACGCAGTATTTT; CDR3 protein: CATSRAPGQGVPDTQYF
D gene: -; V gene: TRBV28; J gene: TRBJ1-6; clone size: -; CDR3 DNA: TGTGCCAGCAGTTTCGGGGGCTCCTATAATTCACCCCTCCACTTT; CDR3 protein: CASSFGGSYNSPLHF
D gene: -; V gene: TRBV18; J gene: TRBJ1-3; clone size: once; CDR3 DNA: TGTGCCAGCTCACCAAGGCAGGGGATCGGAAACACCATATATTTT; CDR3 protein: CASSPRQGIGNTIYF
D gene: -; V gene: TRBV5-4; J gene: TRBJ2-7; clone size: -; CDR3 DNA: TGTGCCAGCAGCCCTGAACAGGGTTCCTACGAGCAGTACTTC; CDR3 protein: CASSPEQGSYEQYF
D gene: TRBD1; V gene: TRBV15; J gene: TRBJ1-2; clone size: -; CDR3 DNA: TGTGCCACCAGCAGAGGGCCCGGGACAGCTCACTTTGGAAACGGCTACACCTTC; CDR3 protein: CATSRGPGTAHFGNGYTF
D gene: -; V gene: TRBV11-2; J gene: TRBJ1-1; clone size: few; CDR3 DNA: TGTGCCAGCAGCTTGAGGTGGGGCAGGGCGGCCACTGAAGCTTTCTTT; CDR3 protein: CASSLRWGRAATEAFF
D gene: -; V gene: TRBV29-1; J gene: TRBJ1-5; clone size: -; CDR3 DNA: TGCAGCGTTGGTGAGGGGGGTCAGCCCCAGCATTTT; CDR3 protein: CSVGEGGQPQHF
D gene: -; V gene: TRBV7-2; J gene: TRBJ2-5; clone size: once; CDR3 DNA: TGTGCCAGCAGCTTCAACCAGGGAGAGACCCAGTACTTC; CDR3 protein: CASSFNQGETQYF
D gene: -; V gene: TRBV7-8; J gene: TRBJ1-6; clone size: -; CDR3 DNA: TGTGCCAGCAGCCACATGGTGGGGGAAGCATTTTCCCTCCACTTT; CDR3 protein: CASSHMVGEAFSLHF
D gene: TRBD2; V gene: TRBV5-6; J gene: TRBJ2-1; clone size: -; CDR3 DNA: TGTGCCAGCAGCTTGGGACTAGCGGGAGTAAGTGAGCAGTTCTTC; CDR3 protein: CASSLGLAGVSEQFF
D gene: -; V gene: TRBV30; J gene: TRBJ2-3; clone size: -; CDR3 DNA: TGTGCCTGGAGTGTAAGGGTTCGGGATACGCAGTATTTT; CDR3 protein: CAWSVRVRDTQYF
D gene: TRBD1; V gene: TRBV18; J gene: TRBJ1-1; clone size: few; CDR3 DNA: TGTGCCAGCTCACTTACGGGGTCAGGGGGATTGGGCACTGAAGCTTTCTTT; CDR3 protein: CASSLTGSGGLGTEAFF
D gene: -; V gene: TRBV28; J gene: TRBJ2-4; clone size: -; CDR3 DNA: TGTGCCAGCAGTTTATTTGCGGCAGTAGGGGACATTCAGTACTTC; CDR3 protein: CASSLFAAVGDIQYF